Below, 28 T cell receptor beta chains from the same sample are listed, as sequenced in a study of blood T cell repertoires in COVID-19. Method: immunoSEQ multiplex PCR; TCRdb's copy keeps in-frame clones and lacks some. The repertoire has about 310,000 clones, around 90% of them found once; the top ten carry less than 3.5%. The specimen sequenced was peripheral blood. These receptors came from a woman aged 30 to 39 with COVID-19, enrolled during active disease.

CDR3 nucleotide sequence: TGTGCCAGTAGTATCCGACAGGGGACCTACACCTTC. Translating gives CASSIRQGTYTF. The V call is TRBV19, the J call TRBJ1-2, with 8 bases matching TRBD1. V lost 3 bases, J lost 10 bases, and 4 bases stayed unmatched. Germline assignment: CDR1 LNHDA and CDR2 SQIVND (reference sequence). The CDR3 is made up of 12 amino acids.

V is TRBV30 and J is TRBJ2-1; 9 bases fit TRBD1. V trimming: 7 bases; J trimming: 8 bases; junction bases outside the gene matches: 15. The CDR3 consists of 15 residues. The V gene's germline CDR1 is GTSNPN and CDR2 SVGIG (reference sequence). CDR3 nucleotides: TGTGCCTCCCGGCTGACAGGGGGAATGGATTATGAGCAGTTCTTC. Its translation: CASRLTGGMDYEQFF.

This clone was counted a single time. This chain joins TRBV19 and TRBJ1-3, with unresolved D. V dropped 7 bases and J dropped 0 bases, with 13 bases sitting between them. CDR1 is LNHDA, CDR2 SQIVND, per germline (reference sequence). This CDR3 has 15 residues. CDR3: CASKTSVYSGNTIYF. The CDR3 bases are TGTGCCAGTAAAACGAGCGTCTACTCTGGAAACACCATATATTTT. Based on the CDR3 plus reference TRBV19 and TRBJ1-3, the full variable domain is DGGITQSPKYLFRKEGQNVTLSCEQNLNHDAMYWYRQDPGQGLRLIYYSQIVNDFQKGDIAEGYSVSREKKESFPLTVTSAQKNPTAFYLCASKTSVYSGNTIYFGEGSWLTVV.

V usage is TRBV5-5 and J usage is TRBJ2-5; TRBD2 is a possible D gene (6 bases). The CDR3 extends over 15 amino acids. Trimming left V 0 bases short and J 5 bases short, with 14 bases between. Germline CDR1 is SGHKS and CDR2 is YYEKEE (reference sequence). CDR3 amino acids: CASSLEWGDSETQYF. The CDR3 DNA is TGTGCCAGCAGCTTGGAGTGGGGGGATAGCGAGACCCAGTACTTC.

The rearrangement uses TRBV18 and TRBJ1-5; 7 bases fit TRBD1. CDR3 length: 17 amino acids. Germline V gene data show CDR1 as KGHSH and CDR2 as LQKENI. J was trimmed by 5 bases and V by 2 bases; bases with no gene match: 12. The CDR3 DNA reads as TGTGCCAGCTCACCAAGTCTCGGCAGGGGGAAGGATCAGCCCCAGCATTTT. It codes for CASSPSLGRGKDQPQHF.

In its sample, this clone was seen a few times. V and J are TRBV5-6 and TRBJ2-7; 7 bases match TRBD1. Germline CDR1 reads SGHDT; CDR2 reads YYEEEE. The CDR3 has 13 residues. V gave up 6 bases and J gave up 5 bases; unmatched junction bases: 8. Here the CDR3 DNA reads TGTGCCAGCACCATGCAGGGGGACGACGAGCAGTACTTC. Its translation is CASTMQGDDEQYF.

This sequence joins TRBV28 and TRBJ2-7, with D perhaps matching TRBD1 (6 bases). The CDR3 extends over 16 amino acids. With 6 bases removed from V and 7 bases from J, the gap between germline ends came to 25 bases. Per the germline V gene, CDR1 is MDHEN and CDR2 is SYDVKM. The CDR3 sequence is CASSDTITGRPEEQYF. The CDR3 DNA sequence: TGTGCCAGCAGCGATACGATAACAGGGCGGCCCGAGGAGCAGTACTTC.

This clone occurred once. V is TRBV19 and J is TRBJ2-2; 7 bases are shared with TRBD1. The ends lost 1 base at V and 5 bases at J; junction bases unmatched: 7. Germline V gene sequence: CDR1 LNHDA, CDR2 SQIVND (reference sequence). The CDR3 extends over 16 amino acids. This chain's CDR3 is CASSIVRGPETGELFF. Here the CDR3 DNA reads TGTGCCAGTAGTATAGTGAGGGGGCCGGAGACCGGGGAGCTGTTTTTT.

J is TRBJ2-1 and V is TRBV19; 16 nucleotides line up with TRBD2. Germline assignment: CDR1 LNHDA and CDR2 SQIVND (reference sequence). CDR3 size: 17 residues. The V and J ends lost 4 bases and 4 bases, in that order; junction bases with no gene match: 4. The CDR3 DNA follows: TGTGCCAGTAGTAAGGGGGGACTAGCGGGAGGGTACAATGAGCAGTTCTTC. This gives the protein CASSKGGLAGGYNEQFF.

The gene calls are TRBV7-6 and TRBJ2-3, with 8 bases lining up with TRBD2. The V and J ends lost 1 base and 6 bases, in that order; junction bases with no gene match: 9. The germline CDR1 and CDR2 sequences are SGHVS and FNYEAQ. The CDR3 spans 16 residues. CDR3 sequence: CASSLGREAYEDTQYF. The CDR3, as DNA: TGTGCCAGCAGCTTAGGGCGGGAGGCATACGAGGATACGCAGTATTTT.

The table lists this clone with a count of one. The chain combines TRBV9 with TRBJ1-2, with a tentative D call TRBD1 (5 bases). This CDR3 contains 16 residues. Deletions cut 3 bases from V and 2 bases from J, with 17 bases between. Germline CDR1 is SGDLS and CDR2 is YYNGEE. CDR3 bases: TGTGCCAGCAGCGCCGAGGGGTGGGGGGTGAACTATGGCTACACCTTC. It encodes CASSAEGWGVNYGYTF.

The chain couples TRBV18 to TRBJ1-2; no clear D gene. CDR1 is KGHSH, CDR2 LQKENI, per germline. CDR3 length: 11 residues. V shed 5 bases and J shed 3 bases, with 4 bases lying between them. The CDR3 loop reads CASSSDYGYTF. CDR3 nucleotide sequence: TGTGCCAGCTCATCTGACTATGGCTACACCTTC. The full variable domain, completed using reference TRBV18 and TRBJ1-2, is NAGVMQNPRHLVRRRGQEARLRCSPMKGHSHVYWYRQLPEEGLKFMVYLQKENIIDESGMPKERFSAEFPKEGPSILRIQQVVRGDSAAYFCASSSDYGYTFGSGTRLTVV.

The chain recombines TRBV29-1 with TRBJ2-7; D might be TRBD2 (6 bases). The CDR3 covers 13 residues. V was clipped by 2 bases and J by 0 bases, with 8 bases between them. Germline CDR1 is SQVTM and CDR2 is ANQGSEA. In nucleotides, the CDR3 is TGCAGCGTTGAATTGGACTACTCCTACGAGCAGTACTTC. It yields the protein CSVELDYSYEQYF.

The chain has TRBV10-3 and TRBJ1-2, with D possibly matching TRBD1 (6 bases). V lost 5 bases to trimming and J lost 5 bases, with 9 bases between them. Germline V lookup: CDR1 ENHRY, CDR2 SYGVKD. This CDR3 has 12 amino acids. CDR3 nucleotides: TGTGCCATCAGTAACACAGGGTATGGCTACACCTTC. Protein: CAISNTGYGYTF.

The chain recombines TRBV30 with TRBJ1-1; 10 bases are a match to TRBD1. CDR3 length: 13 residues. V lost 7 bases and J lost 1; bases outside the gene matches: 3. The germline V gene has CDR1 GTSNPN and CDR2 SVGIG (reference sequence). CDR3 sequence reads: CASRTGGNTEAFF. CDR3 nucleotide sequence: TGTGCCTCGAGGACAGGGGGGAACACTGAAGCTTTCTTT.

This clone was seen just once. CDR3 sequence (DNA): TGTGCCAGCAGCTCTCTAGCGGGAGGGCCCTCGAGCACCGGGGAGCTGTTTTTT. Amino acids: CASSSLAGGPSSTGELFF. The chain carries TRBV7-8 and TRBJ2-2; TRBD2 matches at 12 bases. CDR3 length equals 18 residues. Germline loops: CDR1 SGHVS, CDR2 FQNEAQ. Trimming cost V 4 bases and J 4 bases; bases outside gene matches: 10.

This clone was seen only a few times. The chain uses TRBV7-9 and TRBJ2-7; weak D call: TRBD2 (5 bases). Trimming took 5 bases from V and 3 from J, leaving 17 bases between them. The CDR3 contains 15 residues. Per germline, CDR1 SEHNR and CDR2 FQNEAQ (reference sequence). The CDR3 here is CASSPPDSPVYEQYF. The CDR3 region has the DNA TGTGCCAGCAGCCCCCCGGACTCCCCAGTCTACGAGCAGTACTTC.

The chain joins TRBV5-4 to TRBJ1-2; perhaps TRBD1 as D (5 bases). Trimming shortened V by 0 bases and J by 5 bases, and 17 bases separated the two germline ends. CDR3 length: 16 amino acids. Germline assignment: CDR1 SGHNT and CDR2 YYREEE (reference sequence). CDR3 protein: CASSLDGRDGMYGYTF. The CDR3 nucleotides read TGTGCCAGCAGCTTGGATGGGCGGGACGGGATGTATGGCTACACCTTC.

Only one count was recorded for this clone. J is TRBJ1-6 and V is TRBV6-5, with unresolved D. There are 14 residues in the CDR3. Trimming stripped 2 bases from V and 8 bases from J, with 10 bases between. The germline gives CDR1 MNHEY, CDR2 SVGAGI. CDR3: CASSYNEQDSPLHF. The CDR3 nucleotides are TGTGCCAGCAGTTACAACGAGCAGGATTCACCCCTCCACTTT.

The rearrangement links TRBV6-7 to TRBJ2-7; TRBD1 aligns across 8 bases. TRBV6-7 is labeled an ORF, and its function is uncertain. This CDR3 comprises 14 residues. J was trimmed by 3 bases and V by 4 bases; bases with no gene match: 5. Here the CDR3 DNA reads TGTGCCAGCAGTTTTAACGGACAGGGCTACGAGCAGTACTTC. Its protein is CASSFNGQGYEQYF.

The chain links TRBV27 to TRBJ2-5, with D perhaps matching TRBD1 (6 bases). The CDR3 is made up of 17 amino acids. Germline V gives CDR1 MNHEY, CDR2 SMNVEV (reference sequence). V gave up 5 bases and J gave up 0 bases, with 19 bases separating them. CDR3 in amino acids: CASSPLPGQRYQETQYF. CDR3 DNA sequence: TGTGCCAGCAGTCCACTCCCTGGACAGCGCTACCAAGAGACCCAGTACTTC.

This chain connects TRBV4-2 to TRBJ2-1; a possible D gene is TRBD1 (5 bases). Germline CDR1 is LGHNA and CDR2 is YNFKEQ. The CDR3 is made up of 16 amino acids. Trimming cost V 3 bases and J 0 bases, with 12 bases left between them. The DNA for the CDR3 is TGTGCCAGCAGCCACTCAGGGTCAACCTCCTACAATGAGCAGTTCTTC. It yields the protein CASSHSGSTSYNEQFF.

This clone was found a few times. The chain is built from TRBV7-2 and TRBJ2-6, with D possibly being TRBD2 (5 bases). The CDR3 consists of 18 residues. Trimming removed 1 base from V and 0 bases from J, with 13 bases in between. The germline gives CDR1 SGHTA, CDR2 FQGNSA. CDR3 loop: CASSLVASQNSGANVLTF. Written as DNA, the CDR3 is TGTGCCAGCAGCTTAGTTGCTAGCCAAAACTCTGGGGCCAACGTCCTGACTTTC.

This clone came up once. The rearrangement uses TRBV6-5 and TRBJ2-5; weak D call: TRBD1 (6 bases). Germline V gives CDR1 MNHEY, CDR2 SVGAGI. The CDR3 covers 15 residues. V was trimmed by 5 bases and J by 4 bases, leaving 17 bases between them. The CDR3 coding sequence is TGTGCCAGCAGTCCTTCCAAGACAGGTGGAGAGACCCAGTACTTC. Its translation is CASSPSKTGGETQYF.

The chain employs TRBV28 and TRBJ1-1, with TRBD1 matching over 7 bases. The CDR3 has 14 residues. V lost 6 bases, J lost 1 base, and 5 bases stayed unmatched. Germline CDR1 is MDHEN and CDR2 is SYDVKM. The CDR3 region is CASRLRQGNTEAFF. Here the CDR3 DNA reads TGTGCCAGCAGACTCAGACAGGGGAACACTGAAGCTTTCTTT.

This chain uses TRBV28 with TRBJ2-1; 8 nucleotides align to TRBD2. The trim removed 6 bases at V and 4 bases at J, leaving 8 bases unmatched. This CDR3 is built from 15 residues. Germline V gives CDR1 MDHEN, CDR2 SYDVKM. In DNA, the CDR3 is TGTGCCAGCAGGCCCGCTAGCGGGCCTTACAATGAGCAGTTCTTC. It encodes CASRPASGPYNEQFF.

V usage is TRBV6-5 and J usage is TRBJ1-6; 9 bases are a match to TRBD1. With V trimmed by 7 bases and J by 7 bases, 8 bases remained unmatched. Per the germline V gene, CDR1 is MNHEY and CDR2 is SVGAGI. This CDR3 spans 15 amino acids. This chain's CDR3 is CASKGQGNGNSPLHF. DNA for the CDR3: TGTGCCAGCAAAGGACAGGGGAACGGGAATTCACCCCTCCACTTT.

The chain combines TRBV5-8 with TRBJ1-1; the D gene is possibly TRBD1 (5 bases). Germline-derived CDR1 and CDR2 are SGHTS and YDEGEE. V lost 0 bases to trimming and J lost 3 bases, with 21 bases between them. This CDR3 contains 18 residues. The CDR3 sequence: CASSLEGGSGLWYTEAFF. CDR3 sequence (DNA): TGTGCCAGCAGCTTGGAGGGTGGGTCGGGACTTTGGTACACTGAAGCTTTCTTT.